A selection of T cell receptor beta chains follows, all from one sample in a study of T cell repertoires in cytomegalovirus infection. TCRdb ran MiXCR on the reads and lists one entry per CDR3 protein. This sample has roughly 51,000 distinct CDR3 sequences; more than 15% occur once, and the top ten carry 26%. The antigens of these receptors remain unknown. The sample was CD8+ T cells from cultured PBMCs, taken from culture after CMV antigen stimulation. These receptors originate from a human donor in good health (CMV status not recorded). Some clones in this sample may be carry-over from other donors' samples. The CDR3 runs from the conserved cysteine through the conserved F or W. A D gene is named only where the DNA matches it firmly. Rows give clone size only sometimes, using once, few, many, or a class for an expanded clone.

V gene	D gene	clone size	J gene	CDR3 DNA	CDR3 protein
TRBV7-2	TRBD2	medium-sized	TRBJ2-1	TGTGCCAGCTGCAAACTTAATAGCGGGGGGGCATACAATGAGCAGTTCTTC	CASCKLNSGGAYNEQFF
TRBV6-5	TRBD1	few	TRBJ1-2	TGTGCCAGCAGTGAAGACGTGACAGGGTCCCTGGGCTACACCTTC	CASSEDVTGSLGYTF
TRBV4-3	TRBD2	.	TRBJ2-7	TGCGCCAGCAGCCTCGCAGCGGGGATCTACGAGCAGTACTTC	CASSLAAGIYEQYF
TRBV12-3/TRBV12-4	TRBD2	many	TRBJ2-7	TGTGCCAGCAGTCCCCATCCCCGACTAGCGGGGGATCTCTACGAGCAGTACTTC	CASSPHPRLAGDLYEQYF
TRBV7-9	TRBD1	.	TRBJ2-3	TGTGCCAGTTCAACAGGGGTGGCAGATACGCAGTATTTT	CASSTGVADTQYF
TRBV6-6	TRBD2	.	TRBJ2-5	TGTGCCAGCAGTCCGACTAGCGGGGGGAGGGAGACCCAGTACTTC	CASSPTSGGRETQYF
TRBV7-9	.	once	TRBJ2-7	TGTGCCAGCACTTTCCCAAGCGGAGAGCTCTCCTACGAGCAGTACTTC	CASTFPSGELSYEQYF
TRBV25-1	.	.	TRBJ1-1	TGTGCCAGCAGTGAAAGTGGAGGGTTGAACACTGAAGCTTTCTTT	CASSESGGLNTEAFF
TRBV7-8	TRBD1	medium-sized	TRBJ2-1	TGTGCCAGCAGCTTATCCAGGGGGCTCTACAGTGAGCAGTTCTTC	CASSLSRGLYSEQFF
TRBV12-3/TRBV12-4	.	few	TRBJ2-1	TGTGCCAGCAGTCACAATGAGCAGTTCTTC	CASSHNEQFF
TRBV2	.	.	TRBJ1-2	TGTGCCAGCAGCCTCCCCTTGACCGGCGGAAACTATGGCTACACCTTC	CASSLPLTGGNYGYTF
TRBV6-5	.	many	TRBJ2-3	TGTGCCAGCAGTTACACTACTAGCAGCACAGATACGCAGTATTTT	CASSYTTSSTDTQYF
TRBV27	.	few	TRBJ2-2	TGTGCCAGCAAACCCCCGGGAAAATCCGGGGAGCTGTTTTTT	CASKPPGKSGELFF
TRBV29-1	.	.	TRBJ1-4	TGCAGCGTTGGGAGGGCGGGTGAAAAACTGTTTTTT	CSVGRAGEKLFF
TRBV7-2	.	few	TRBJ1-4	TGTGCCAGCAGCTTACCGGGAGGGGACACGATTAATGAAAAACTGTTTTTT	CASSLPGGDTINEKLFF
TRBV4-3	TRBD1	.	TRBJ2-7	TGCGCCAGCAGCCAAGAAAGGGACAGGGGAGGTTACGAAGAGCAGTACTTC	CASSQERDRGGYEEQYF
TRBV7-2	TRBD2	.	TRBJ2-1	TGTGCCAGCAGCTCCCCCCGACGACTAGCGTCTAACAATGAGCAGTTCTTC	CASSSPRRLASNNEQFF
TRBV28	TRBD1	few	TRBJ2-5	TGTGCCAGCAGTCCTTCGACAGGGAGTCATAGAGAGACCCAGTACTTC	CASSPSTGSHRETQYF
TRBV7-9	TRBD2	few	TRBJ2-1	TGTGCCAGCAGCTCGACTAGCGGGACCGTCGATGAGCAGTTCTTC	CASSSTSGTVDEQFF
TRBV6-2/TRBV6-3	.	.	TRBJ2-3	TGTGCCAGCAGTTACCAGGGAGACACAGATACGCAGTATTTT	CASSYQGDTDTQYF
TRBV5-4	.	.	TRBJ2-1	TGTGCCAGCAGCTTCGGGCAGAACAATGAGCAGTTCTTC	CASSFGQNNEQFF
TRBV4-3	.	.	TRBJ2-2	TGCGCCAGCAGCCCCTCTACCTTACCCTGGGGGGAGCTGTTTTTT	CASSPSTLPWGELFF
TRBV11-1	TRBD1	.	TRBJ1-6	TGTGCCAGCAGTTTACAGGGGATTAGTTCACCCCTCCACTTT	CASSLQGISSPLHF
TRBV7-2	.	few	TRBJ2-7	TGTGCCAGCAGCCCGGGGGCCGGCTACGAGCAGTACTTC	CASSPGAGYEQYF
TRBV12-3/TRBV12-4	TRBD1	once	TRBJ2-1	TGTGCCAGCAGTTTATCAGGGGGCTTGACCTACAATGAGCAGTTCTTC	CASSLSGGLTYNEQFF
TRBV27	TRBD2	.	TRBJ2-7	TGTGCCAGCAGTCGGAGCGGGAGAATGGACGAGCAGTACTTC	CASSRSGRMDEQYF
TRBV6-2/TRBV6-3	TRBD1	.	TRBJ1-1	TGTGCCAGCAGCCAGGGGGTTCCCGGCACTGAAGCTTTCTTT	CASSQGVPGTEAFF
TRBV7-2	TRBD1	.	TRBJ2-7	TGTGCCAGCAGCTCTCGGACAGGGAAGGAATCTCTCGAGCAGTACTTC	CASSSRTGKESLEQYF